These T cell receptor beta chains were read from a single sample in a study of radiotherapy plus CTLA-4 blockade in lung cancer. TCRdb's copy holds only in-frame clones and misses some; the assay was immunoSEQ multiplex PCR. The sample gives around 44,000 clones, around 77% of which show up once; less than 3% is in the top ten. The sample in question was peripheral blood, obtained from a patient treated with radiotherapy plus ipilimumab. Source of these receptors: a human donor with non-small cell lung cancer whose response to radiotherapy plus ipilimumab could not be evaluated. Each CDR3 is given with its conserved first and last residue. A D gene is named only where the DNA matches it firmly. Only some rows state a clone size, as once, few, many or a class for expanded clones.

v_call	d_call	clone_size	j_call	cdr3_aa	cdr3_nt
TRBV5-4	.	.	TRBJ2-3	CASSPPRGGGHFVTDTQYF	TGTGCCAGCAGCCCGCCGCGGGGCGGGGGCCACTTCGTCACAGATACGCAGTATTTT
TRBV5-1	.	.	TRBJ2-1	CASSLPRVGTYNEQFF	TGCGCCAGCAGCCTCCCCAGGGTAGGGACCTACAATGAGCAGTTCTTC
TRBV5-6	.	.	TRBJ2-5	CASSLVSAGGETQYF	TGTGCCAGCAGCTTGGTTAGTGCCGGGGGAGAGACCCAGTACTTC
TRBV5-6	.	.	TRBJ2-7	CASSLSGAVNYEQYF	TGTGCCAGCAGCTTGAGCGGAGCAGTTAACTACGAGCAGTACTTC
TRBV2	TRBD1	.	TRBJ1-4	CASSWDRGGEKLFF	TGTGCCAGCAGTTGGGACAGGGGCGGCGAAAAACTGTTTTTT
TRBV9	.	.	TRBJ1-2	CASSVSGVSYGYTF	TGTGCCAGCAGCGTATCGGGGGTGTCCTATGGCTACACCTTC
TRBV5-1	TRBD2	.	TRBJ2-7	CASSSGGTEQYF	TGCGCCAGCAGCTCCGGGGGGACTGAGCAGTACTTC
TRBV7-6	.	few	TRBJ1-4	CASSFQGWEREKLFF	TGTGCCAGCAGCTTTCAGGGTTGGGAACGGGAAAAACTGTTTTTT
TRBV7-2	.	.	TRBJ1-2	CASSLAYGLGYGYTF	TGTGCCAGCAGCTTGGCCTATGGGCTCGGCTATGGCTACACCTTC
TRBV9	.	.	TRBJ2-5	CASSPRTQAYQETQYF	TGTGCCAGCAGCCCCCGAACCCAGGCCTACCAAGAGACCCAGTACTTC
TRBV5-1	.	.	TRBJ2-2	CASSLVGRANTGELFF	TGCGCCAGCAGCCTAGTAGGGCGGGCGAACACCGGGGAGCTGTTTTTT
TRBV13	TRBD2	.	TRBJ2-1	CASSHRTAGGLSSYNEQFF	TGTGCCAGCAGCCATAGAACAGCGGGAGGACTGAGCTCCTACAATGAGCAGTTCTTC
TRBV19	TRBD1	.	TRBJ2-3	CASSIGVQGVSTDTQYF	TGTGCCAGTAGTATAGGAGTACAGGGGGTTTCCACAGATACGCAGTATTTT
TRBV19	TRBD1	once	TRBJ2-7	CASSAFGTGGREQYF	TGTGCCAGTAGTGCCTTCGGGACAGGGGGCCGCGAGCAGTACTTC
TRBV27	TRBD2	.	TRBJ2-3	CASSSAGADTDTQYF	TGTGCCAGCAGTTCAGCGGGGGCGGACACAGATACGCAGTATTTT
TRBV5-1	TRBD1	.	TRBJ2-5	CASSPETGTAKETQYF	TGCGCCAGCAGCCCAGAAACCGGGACAGCTAAAGAGACCCAGTACTTC
TRBV5-1	TRBD2	.	TRBJ2-7	CASSLGLALSYEQYF	TGCGCCAGCAGCTTGGGACTAGCCTTATCCTACGAGCAGTACTTC
TRBV6-1	.	.	TRBJ2-7	CASEEQRISYKQYF	TGTGCCAGCGAGGAACAGCGGATCTCCTACAAGCAGTACTTC
TRBV6-5	TRBD2	.	TRBJ2-7	CASSYSPSGVHEQYF	TGTGCCAGCAGTTACTCCCCTAGCGGGGTCCACGAGCAGTACTTC
TRBV7-6	.	.	TRBJ2-7	CASSRAQGAYEQYF	TGTGCCAGCAGCCGGGCCCAAGGGGCCTACGAGCAGTACTTC
TRBV11-3	TRBD2	.	TRBJ2-1	CASSPRGGGPGSYNEQFF	TGTGCCAGCAGTCCTCGGGGCGGGGGGCCTGGCTCCTACAATGAGCAGTTCTTC
TRBV4-3	TRBD2	.	TRBJ2-5	CASSQGLAGGPLETQYF	TGCGCCAGCAGCCAAGGACTAGCGGGGGGGCCTTTGGAGACCCAGTACTTC
TRBV28	TRBD1	.	TRBJ2-5	CASRPDRGGEETQYF	TGTGCCAGCAGACCCGACAGGGGAGGTGAAGAGACCCAGTACTTC
TRBV5-1	.	.	TRBJ2-7	CASSLAPGDMYEQYF	TGCGCCAGCAGCTTGGCTCCAGGGGATATGTACGAGCAGTACTTC
TRBV19	.	few	TRBJ1-1	CASIPWGQGNTEAFF	TGTGCCAGTATTCCATGGGGGCAAGGGAACACTGAAGCTTTCTTT
TRBV28	.	.	TRBJ1-1	CASSLSGSGTEAFF	TGTGCCAGCAGTTTATCGGGGTCGGGAACTGAAGCTTTCTTT
TRBV7-2	.	.	TRBJ1-2	CASSPDRNYGYTF	TGTGCCAGCAGCCCAGACAGAAACTATGGCTACACCTTC
TRBV9	TRBD2	.	TRBJ2-1	CASSVGAGAGNEQFF	TGTGCCAGCAGCGTAGGAGCGGGAGCTGGCAATGAGCAGTTCTTC
TRBV5-5	.	.	TRBJ1-1	CASSLRWKGDTEAFF	TGTGCCAGCAGCCTCCGGTGGAAGGGGGACACTGAAGCTTTCTTT
TRBV9	TRBD1	few	TRBJ1-2	CASSVAGTGNYGYTF	TGTGCCAGCAGCGTAGCCGGGACAGGGAACTATGGCTACACCTTC
TRBV6-7	TRBD1	.	TRBJ1-2	CATWTGEGYTF	TGTGCCACTTGGACAGGGGAAGGCTACACCTTC
TRBV29-1	TRBD1	.	TRBJ2-7	CSVPVGDRFSEQYF	TGCAGCGTCCCCGTGGGGGACAGGTTCTCCGAGCAGTACTTC
TRBV2	.	.	TRBJ1-5	CASTEEGGVSNQPQHF	TGTGCCAGCACCGAAGAAGGAGGGGTAAGCAATCAGCCCCAGCATTTT
TRBV7-2	.	.	TRBJ2-7	CASSLNRAGEQYF	TGTGCCAGCAGCCTAAACAGGGCCGGGGAGCAGTACTTC
TRBV27	.	.	TRBJ2-5	CASSPMDNQETQYF	TGTGCCAGCAGTCCCATGGACAACCAAGAGACCCAGTACTTC
TRBV4-3	TRBD1	once	TRBJ1-4	CASSGTGPFDEKLFF	TGCGCCAGCTCCGGGACAGGACCTTTCGATGAAAAACTGTTTTTT
TRBV19	TRBD2	.	TRBJ2-7	CASSMPTIAGASYEQYF	TGTGCCAGTAGTATGCCCACCATAGCGGGGGCCTCCTACGAGCAGTACTTC
TRBV25-1	.	few	TRBJ1-2	CASSEGGYGYTF	TGTGCCAGCAGTGAAGGGGGGTATGGCTACACCTTC
TRBV9	.	.	TRBJ2-5	CASSGGETQYF	TGTGCCAGCAGCGGAGGGGAGACCCAGTACTTC
TRBV7-3	.	.	TRBJ2-1	CASSSSTGYNEQFF	TGTGCCAGCAGCTCATCCACAGGATACAATGAGCAGTTCTTC
TRBV7-2	TRBD1	.	TRBJ1-2	CASSPGTGELGYTF	TGTGCCAGCAGCCCAGGGACAGGGGAGCTTGGCTACACCTTC
TRBV15	TRBD1	.	TRBJ1-4	CATSRGQGVREKLFF	TGTGCCACCAGCAGAGGACAGGGGGTTCGTGAAAAACTGTTTTTT
TRBV7-6	TRBD1	.	TRBJ2-7	CASSPRTGSYEQYF	TGTGCCAGCAGCCCGAGGACAGGGAGCTACGAGCAGTACTTC
TRBV28	TRBD1	.	TRBJ1-5	CASRLRDRVVGSNQPQHF	TGTGCCAGCAGACTCCGGGACAGGGTGGTCGGTAGCAATCAGCCCCAGCATTTT